This T cell receptor beta chain was captured by sequencing in a study of blood T cells in healthy people across ages. The second PCR ran about 6 to 11 cycles with a sample-barcoded 5' primer and J-beta primers. The authors tagged each cDNA molecule using a template-switch adaptor with 12 random nucleotides. TCRdb reprocessed the 5' RACE reads with MiXCR, giving one entry per CDR3 protein. The sample lists some 1.1 million distinct CDR3 sequences, around two fifths seen once, with approximately 14% in the top ten. Sequences were obtained from blood. The sequence was obtained from a man between 18 and 29 years old in good health.

The CDR3 DNA reads as TGTGCCAGCAGCGATGGACATCCCCGAAACTTGGATGAAAAACTGTTTTTT. Residues: CASSDGHPRNLDEKLFF. V usage is TRBV9 and J usage is TRBJ1-4; the D gene is possibly TRBD1 (5 bases). The germline gives CDR1 SGDLS, CDR2 YYNGEE. V lost 3 bases, J lost 6 bases, and 21 bases lay in between. This CDR3 comprises 17 residues. The full variable domain, with the rest looked up from reference TRBV9 and TRBJ1-4, is DSGVTQTPKHLITATGQRVTLRCSPRSGDLSVYWYQQSLDQGLQFLIQYYNGEERAKGNILERFSAQQFPDLHSELNLSSLELGDSALYFCASSDGHPRNLDEKLFFGSGTQLSVL.